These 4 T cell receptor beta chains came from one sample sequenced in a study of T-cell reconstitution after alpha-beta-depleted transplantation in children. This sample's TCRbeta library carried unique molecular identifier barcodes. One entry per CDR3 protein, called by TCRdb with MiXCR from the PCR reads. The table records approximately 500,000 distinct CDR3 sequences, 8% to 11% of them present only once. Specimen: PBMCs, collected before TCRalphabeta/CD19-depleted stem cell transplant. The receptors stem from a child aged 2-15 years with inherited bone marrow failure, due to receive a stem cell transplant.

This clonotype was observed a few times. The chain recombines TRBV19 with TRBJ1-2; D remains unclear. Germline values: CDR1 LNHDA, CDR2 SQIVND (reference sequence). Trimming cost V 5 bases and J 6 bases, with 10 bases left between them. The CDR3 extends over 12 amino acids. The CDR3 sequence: CASSFGIDGYTF. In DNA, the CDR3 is TGTGCCAGTAGTTTTGGAATCGATGGCTACACCTTC.

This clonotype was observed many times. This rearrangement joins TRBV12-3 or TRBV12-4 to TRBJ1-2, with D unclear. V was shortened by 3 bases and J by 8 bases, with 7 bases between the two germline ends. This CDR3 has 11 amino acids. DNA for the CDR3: TGTGCCAGCAGTTTTCTTGGCGGCTACACCTTC. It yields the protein CASSFLGGYTF.

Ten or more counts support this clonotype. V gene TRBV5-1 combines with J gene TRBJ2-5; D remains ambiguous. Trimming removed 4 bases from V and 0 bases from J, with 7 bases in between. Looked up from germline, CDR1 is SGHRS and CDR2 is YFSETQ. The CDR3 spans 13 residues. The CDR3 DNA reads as TGCGCCAGCAGCGCGGAGAACCAAGAGACCCAGTACTTC. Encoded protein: CASSAENQETQYF.

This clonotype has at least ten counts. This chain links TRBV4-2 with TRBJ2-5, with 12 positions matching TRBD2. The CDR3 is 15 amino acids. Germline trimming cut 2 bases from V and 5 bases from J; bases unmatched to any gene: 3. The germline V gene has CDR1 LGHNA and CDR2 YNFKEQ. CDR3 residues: CASSQRLAGVETQYF. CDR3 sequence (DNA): TGTGCCAGCAGCCAAAGACTAGCGGGAGTTGAGACCCAGTACTTC.